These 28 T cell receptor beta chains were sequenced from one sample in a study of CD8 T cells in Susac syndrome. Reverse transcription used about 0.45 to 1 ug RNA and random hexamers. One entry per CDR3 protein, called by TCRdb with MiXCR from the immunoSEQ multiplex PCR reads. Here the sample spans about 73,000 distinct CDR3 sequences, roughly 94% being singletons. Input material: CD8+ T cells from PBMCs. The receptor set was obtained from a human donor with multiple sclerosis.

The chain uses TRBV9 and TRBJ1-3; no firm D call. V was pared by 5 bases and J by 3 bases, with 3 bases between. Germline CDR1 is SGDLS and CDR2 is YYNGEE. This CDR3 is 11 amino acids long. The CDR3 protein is CASRDGNTIYF. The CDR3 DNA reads TGTGCCAGCAGGGATGGAAACACCATATATTTT.

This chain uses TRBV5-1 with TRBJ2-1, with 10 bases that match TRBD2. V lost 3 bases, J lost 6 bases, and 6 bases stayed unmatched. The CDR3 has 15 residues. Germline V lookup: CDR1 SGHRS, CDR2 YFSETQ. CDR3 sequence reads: CASSSSSGGRNEQFF. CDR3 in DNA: TGCGCCAGCAGCTCCTCTAGCGGGGGCCGCAATGAGCAGTTCTTC.

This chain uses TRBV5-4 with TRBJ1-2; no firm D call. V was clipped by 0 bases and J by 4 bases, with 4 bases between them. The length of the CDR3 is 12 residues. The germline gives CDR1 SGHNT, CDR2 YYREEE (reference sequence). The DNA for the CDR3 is TGTGCCAGCAGCTTGGAGTCCTATGGCTACACCTTC. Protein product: CASSLESYGYTF.

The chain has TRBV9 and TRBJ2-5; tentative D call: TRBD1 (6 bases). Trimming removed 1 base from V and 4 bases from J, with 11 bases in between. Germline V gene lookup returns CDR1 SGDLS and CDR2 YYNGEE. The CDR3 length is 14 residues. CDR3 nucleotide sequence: TGTGCCAGCAGCGTATCAGGGGCAACAGAGACCCAGTACTTC. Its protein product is CASSVSGATETQYF.

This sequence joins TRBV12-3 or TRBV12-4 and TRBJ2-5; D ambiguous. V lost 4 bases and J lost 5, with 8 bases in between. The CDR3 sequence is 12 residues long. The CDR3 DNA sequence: TGTGCCAGCAGTTCCGGGCCGGAGACCCAGTACTTC. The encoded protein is CASSSGPETQYF.

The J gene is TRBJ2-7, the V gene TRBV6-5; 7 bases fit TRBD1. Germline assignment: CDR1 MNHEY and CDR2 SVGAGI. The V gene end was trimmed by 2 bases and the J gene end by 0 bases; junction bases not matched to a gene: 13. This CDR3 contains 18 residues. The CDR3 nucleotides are TGTGCCAGCAGTTACGACTCCACCCGGGACAGAAGCTCCTACGAGCAGTACTTC. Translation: CASSYDSTRDRSSYEQYF.

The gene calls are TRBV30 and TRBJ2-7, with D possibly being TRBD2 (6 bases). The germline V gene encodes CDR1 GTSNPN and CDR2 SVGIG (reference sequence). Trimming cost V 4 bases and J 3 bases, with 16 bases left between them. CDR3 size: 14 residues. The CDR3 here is CAWNLRGLNYEQYF. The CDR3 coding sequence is TGTGCCTGGAACCTGCGGGGCCTCAACTACGAGCAGTACTTC.

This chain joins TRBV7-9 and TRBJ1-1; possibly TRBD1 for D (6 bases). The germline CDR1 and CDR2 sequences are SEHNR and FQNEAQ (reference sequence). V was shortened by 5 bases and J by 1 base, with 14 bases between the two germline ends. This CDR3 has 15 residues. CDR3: CASSPRGQRNTEAFF. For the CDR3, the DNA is TGTGCCAGCAGCCCACGGGGGCAGCGGAACACTGAAGCTTTCTTT.

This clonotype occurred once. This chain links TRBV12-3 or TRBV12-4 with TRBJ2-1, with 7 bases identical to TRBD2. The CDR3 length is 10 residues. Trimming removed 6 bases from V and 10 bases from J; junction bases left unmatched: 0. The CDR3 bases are TGTGCCAGCAGGGGAGGGGAGCAGTTCTTC. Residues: CASRGGEQFF.

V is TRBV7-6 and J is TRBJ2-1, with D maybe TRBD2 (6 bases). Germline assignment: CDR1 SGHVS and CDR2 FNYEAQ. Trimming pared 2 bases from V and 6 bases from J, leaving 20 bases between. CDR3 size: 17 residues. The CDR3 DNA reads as TGTGCCAGCAGCTTATATCGATCCTCCGGGAGAAGCAATGAGCAGTTCTTC. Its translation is CASSLYRSSGRSNEQFF.

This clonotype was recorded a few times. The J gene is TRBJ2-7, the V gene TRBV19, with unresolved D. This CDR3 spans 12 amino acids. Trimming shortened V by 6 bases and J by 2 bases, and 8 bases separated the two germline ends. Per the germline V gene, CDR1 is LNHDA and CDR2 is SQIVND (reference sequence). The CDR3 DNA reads TGTGCCAGTAGCCCTTCTCCCTACGAGCAGTACTTC. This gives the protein CASSPSPYEQYF. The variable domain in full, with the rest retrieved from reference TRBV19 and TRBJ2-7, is DGGITQSPKYLFRKEGQNVTLSCEQNLNHDAMYWYRQDPGQGLRLIYYSQIVNDFQKGDIAEGYSVSREKKESFPLTVTSAQKNPTAFYLCASSPSPYEQYFGPGTRLTVT.

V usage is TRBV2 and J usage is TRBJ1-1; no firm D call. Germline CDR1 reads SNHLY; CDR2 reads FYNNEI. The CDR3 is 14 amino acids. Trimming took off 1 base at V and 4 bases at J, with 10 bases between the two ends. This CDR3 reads CASSEVPGGTEAFF. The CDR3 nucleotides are TGTGCCAGCAGTGAAGTCCCCGGAGGCACTGAAGCTTTCTTT.

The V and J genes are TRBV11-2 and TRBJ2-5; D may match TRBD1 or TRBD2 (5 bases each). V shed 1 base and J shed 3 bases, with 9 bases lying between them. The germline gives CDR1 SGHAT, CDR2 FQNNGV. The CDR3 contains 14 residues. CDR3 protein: CASSLGQREETQYF. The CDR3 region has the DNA TGTGCCAGCAGCTTAGGACAGAGGGAAGAGACCCAGTACTTC.

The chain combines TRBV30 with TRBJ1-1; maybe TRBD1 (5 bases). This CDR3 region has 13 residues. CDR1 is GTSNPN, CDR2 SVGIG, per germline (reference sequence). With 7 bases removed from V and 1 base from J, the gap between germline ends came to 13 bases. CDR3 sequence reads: CASAGTANTEAFF. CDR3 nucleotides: TGTGCCTCGGCCGGGACGGCGAACACTGAAGCTTTCTTT. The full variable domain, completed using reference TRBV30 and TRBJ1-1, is SQTIHQWPATLVQPVGSPLSLECTVEGTSNPNLYWYRQAAGRGLQLLFYSVGIGQISSEVPQNLSASRPQDRQFILSSKKLLLSDSGFYLCASAGTANTEAFFGQGTRLTVV.

The CDR3 sequence: CASSRGTSVNGYTF. The CDR3 DNA is TGTGCCAGCTCGAGGGGGACATCCGTCAACGGCTACACCTTC. The rearrangement joins TRBV12-3 or TRBV12-4 to TRBJ1-2, with D possibly being TRBD1 (6 bases). The CDR3 covers 14 residues. V lost 8 bases, J lost 8 bases, and 21 bases lay in between.

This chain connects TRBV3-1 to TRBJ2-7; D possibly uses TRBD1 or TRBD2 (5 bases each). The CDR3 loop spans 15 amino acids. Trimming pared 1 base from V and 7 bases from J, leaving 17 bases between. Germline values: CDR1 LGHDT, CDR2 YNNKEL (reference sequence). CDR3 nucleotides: TGTGCCAGCAGCCAAGTAACCAGTTCCGGGACGGAGCAGTACTTC. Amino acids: CASSQVTSSGTEQYF.

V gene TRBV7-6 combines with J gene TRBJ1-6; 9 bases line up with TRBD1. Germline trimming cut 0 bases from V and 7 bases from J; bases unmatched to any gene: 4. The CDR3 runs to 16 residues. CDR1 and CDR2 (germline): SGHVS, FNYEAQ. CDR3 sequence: CASSLAGTGKNSPLHF. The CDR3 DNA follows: TGTGCCAGCAGCTTAGCCGGGACAGGGAAGAATTCACCCCTCCACTTT. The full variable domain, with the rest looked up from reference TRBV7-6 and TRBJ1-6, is GAGVSQSPRYKVTKRGQDVALRCDPISGHVSLYWYRQALGQGPEFLTYFNYEAQQDKSGLPNDRFSAERPEGSISTLTIQRTEQRDSAMYRCASSLAGTGKNSPLHFGNGTRLTVT.

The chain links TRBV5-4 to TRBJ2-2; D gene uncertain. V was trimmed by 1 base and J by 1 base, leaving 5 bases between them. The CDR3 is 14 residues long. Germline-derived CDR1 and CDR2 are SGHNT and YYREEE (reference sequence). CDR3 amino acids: CASSLLGNTGELFF. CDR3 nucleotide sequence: TGTGCCAGCAGCTTGTTAGGGAACACCGGGGAGCTGTTTTTT.

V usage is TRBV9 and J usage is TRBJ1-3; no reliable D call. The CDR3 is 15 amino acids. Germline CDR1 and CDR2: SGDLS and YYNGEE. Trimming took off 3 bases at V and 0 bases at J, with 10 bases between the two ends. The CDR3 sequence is CASSGGSASGNTIYF. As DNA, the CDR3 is TGTGCCAGCAGCGGCGGCTCAGCCTCTGGAAACACCATATATTTT.

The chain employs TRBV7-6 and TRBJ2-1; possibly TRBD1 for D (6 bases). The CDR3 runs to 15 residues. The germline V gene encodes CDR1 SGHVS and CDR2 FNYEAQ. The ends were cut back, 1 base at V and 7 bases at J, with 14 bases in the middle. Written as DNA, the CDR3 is TGTGCCAGCAGCTTAGTCCCGACAGGTGAAAATGAGCAGTTCTTC. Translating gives CASSLVPTGENEQFF.

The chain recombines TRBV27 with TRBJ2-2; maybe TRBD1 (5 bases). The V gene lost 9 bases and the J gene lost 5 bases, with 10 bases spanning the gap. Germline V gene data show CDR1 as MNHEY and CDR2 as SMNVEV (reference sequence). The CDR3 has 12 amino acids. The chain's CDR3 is CASRQGTGELFF. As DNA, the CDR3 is TGTGCCAGTCGGCAGGGTACCGGGGAGCTGTTTTTT.

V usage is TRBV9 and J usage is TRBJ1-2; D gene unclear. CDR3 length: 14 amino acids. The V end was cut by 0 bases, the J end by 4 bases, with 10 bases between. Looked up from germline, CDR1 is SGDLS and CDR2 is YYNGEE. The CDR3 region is CASSVDRDFYGYTF. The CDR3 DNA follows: TGTGCCAGCAGCGTAGATAGGGATTTCTATGGCTACACCTTC.

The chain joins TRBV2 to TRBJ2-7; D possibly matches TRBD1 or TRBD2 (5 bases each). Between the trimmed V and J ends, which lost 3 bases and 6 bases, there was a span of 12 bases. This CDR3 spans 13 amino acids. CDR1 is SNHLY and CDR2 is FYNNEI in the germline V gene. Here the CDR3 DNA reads TGTGCCAGCAGTGAGGGGGTAGGGCTCGAGCAGTACTTC. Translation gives CASSEGVGLEQYF.

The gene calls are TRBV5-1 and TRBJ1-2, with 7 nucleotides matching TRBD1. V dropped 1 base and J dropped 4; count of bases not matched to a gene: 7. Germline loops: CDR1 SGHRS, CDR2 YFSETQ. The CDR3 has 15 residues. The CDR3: CASSLKDRTLYGYTF. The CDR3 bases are TGCGCCAGCAGCTTGAAGGACAGGACACTCTATGGCTACACCTTC.

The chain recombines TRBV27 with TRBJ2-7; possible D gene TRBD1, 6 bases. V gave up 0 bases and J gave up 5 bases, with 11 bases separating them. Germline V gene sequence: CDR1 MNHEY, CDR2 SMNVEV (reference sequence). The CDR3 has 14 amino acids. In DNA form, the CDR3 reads TGTGCCAGCAGTTTATCGTCTGGGGGCGACGAGCAGTACTTC. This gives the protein CASSLSSGGDEQYF.

Written as DNA, the CDR3 is TGTGCCAGCAGTGAAGCGGGGACAGGTATTCTCGAGCAGTACTTC. Amino acids: CASSEAGTGILEQYF. The rearrangement uses TRBV2 and TRBJ2-7; 8 positions match TRBD1. Germline assignment: CDR1 SNHLY and CDR2 FYNNEI. J was trimmed by 6 bases and V by 0 bases; bases with no gene match: 7. The CDR3 is made up of 15 amino acids.

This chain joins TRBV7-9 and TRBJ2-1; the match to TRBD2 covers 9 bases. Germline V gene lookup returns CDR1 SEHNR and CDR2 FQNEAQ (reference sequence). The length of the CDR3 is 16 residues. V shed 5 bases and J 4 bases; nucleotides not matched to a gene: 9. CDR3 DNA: TGTGCCAGCAGCCCCGTAGCGGGAGAAGGGTACAATGAGCAGTTCTTC. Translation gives CASSPVAGEGYNEQFF.

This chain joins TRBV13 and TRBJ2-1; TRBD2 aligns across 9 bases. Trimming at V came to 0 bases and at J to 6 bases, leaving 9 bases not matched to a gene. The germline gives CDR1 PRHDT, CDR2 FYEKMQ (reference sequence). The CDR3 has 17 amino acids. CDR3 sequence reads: CASSLGLSSGKGNEQFF. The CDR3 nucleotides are TGTGCCAGCAGCTTAGGCCTTTCTAGCGGGAAAGGCAATGAGCAGTTCTTC.